The next 20 T cell receptor beta chains were all read from a single sample in a study of blood T cell repertoires in COVID-19. The data were produced by immunoSEQ multiplex PCR, yet TCRdb's version contains in-frame clones alone and is incomplete. The repertoire has a few hundred thousand clones, roughly 91% of them found once; the top ten carry just under 9.5%. The sequenced material came from PBMCs or T cells enriched from blood (not recorded which). These receptors came from a woman in her 30s who had recovered from COVID-19.

This clone was found a few times. The chain joins TRBV4-2 to TRBJ1-3; 7 bases map to TRBD1. Per the germline V gene, CDR1 is LGHNA and CDR2 is YNFKEQ. Trimming removed 1 base from V and 0 bases from J; junction bases left unmatched: 3. The CDR3 consists of 16 residues. The CDR3 is CASSQVTGDSGNTIYF. CDR3 nucleotide sequence: TGTGCCAGCAGCCAAGTAACAGGGGACTCTGGAAACACCATATATTTT.

The chain links TRBV7-9 to TRBJ2-5, with 10 bases that match TRBD1. Germline V gives CDR1 SEHNR, CDR2 FQNEAQ (reference sequence). The length of the CDR3 is 14 residues. The junction had 5 bases not matched to a gene; V was cut back by 5 bases and J by 5 bases. The CDR3 is CASSPWDRGETQYF. In nucleotides, the CDR3 is TGTGCCAGCAGCCCCTGGGACAGGGGTGAGACCCAGTACTTC.

This chain joins TRBV28 and TRBJ2-7, with TRBD1 matching over 7 bases. The V gene end was trimmed by 6 bases and the J gene end by 3 bases; junction bases not matched to a gene: 11. The CDR3 runs 15 residues. The germline gives CDR1 MDHEN, CDR2 SYDVKM. The CDR3 nucleotides are TGTGCCAGCAGCCACTACCAGGGGGATGACTACGAGCAGTACTTC. Its protein is CASSHYQGDDYEQYF.

V and J are TRBV5-1 and TRBJ2-1; tentatively, D is TRBD2 (6 bases). This CDR3 spans 17 amino acids. Germline V gives CDR1 SGHRS, CDR2 YFSETQ. V shed 0 bases and J shed 0 bases, with 13 bases lying between them. The DNA for the CDR3 is TGCGCCAGCAGCTTGGGGGCAGCGGGCCGCTCCTACAATGAGCAGTTCTTC. This gives the protein CASSLGAAGRSYNEQFF.

This clone was seen a single time. The chain carries TRBV19 and TRBJ2-7; 8 nucleotides line up with TRBD1. CDR1 and CDR2 (germline): LNHDA, SQIVND (reference sequence). The V segment lost 5 bases and the J segment 3 bases; nucleotides outside the gene matches: 6. CDR3 length: 14 residues. CDR3 sequence: CASSRRTGIYEQYF. The DNA of the CDR3 is TGTGCCAGTAGTCGGCGGACAGGGATCTACGAGCAGTACTTC. Full variable domain (missing parts from reference TRBV19 and TRBJ2-7): DGGITQSPKYLFRKEGQNVTLSCEQNLNHDAMYWYRQDPGQGLRLIYYSQIVNDFQKGDIAEGYSVSREKKESFPLTVTSAQKNPTAFYLCASSRRTGIYEQYFGPGTRLTVT.

In nucleotides, the CDR3 is TGTGCCAGCAGCGCCCCATCAGGGGCAGATACGCAGTATTTT. Protein product: CASSAPSGADTQYF. The chain combines TRBV9 with TRBJ2-3, with D maybe TRBD1 (6 bases). The V end lost 3 bases, the J end lost 4 bases, and 12 bases lay between the germline ends. The CDR3 consists of 14 residues. CDR1 is SGDLS, CDR2 YYNGEE, per germline.

In this sample, this clone turned up a few times. The V call is TRBV6-2 or TRBV6-3, the J call TRBJ1-5; 7 bases fit TRBD1. Germline-derived CDR1 and CDR2 are MNHEY and SVGEGT. Unmatched junction bases numbered 8, after V lost 4 bases and J lost 2 bases. The CDR3 is made up of 16 amino acids. The DNA of the CDR3 is TGTGCCAGCAGTTCTCGCCATACAGGGGGCAATCAGCCCCAGCATTTT. Residues: CASSSRHTGGNQPQHF.

This CDR3 reads CASSQGLGMGTDTQYF. In DNA, the CDR3 is TGCGCCAGCAGTCAGGGACTAGGGATGGGCACAGATACGCAGTATTTT. The J gene is TRBJ2-3, the V gene TRBV4-1; 8 positions agree with TRBD2. The CDR3 loop spans 16 amino acids. Germline loops: CDR1 MGHRA, CDR2 YSYEKL. With V trimmed by 6 bases and J by 1 base, 9 bases remained unmatched.

The chain joins TRBV6-5 to TRBJ1-1, with D possibly being TRBD1 (6 bases). CDR1 and CDR2 from the germline V gene are MNHEY and SVGAGI. This CDR3 spans 14 amino acids. Trimming removed 5 bases at V and 1 base at J, with 11 bases between. The CDR3 region has the DNA TGTGCCAGCAGTATTCAGGGGAGGAACACTGAAGCTTTCTTT. Translated, it gives CASSIQGRNTEAFF.

The chain has TRBV10-3 and TRBJ2-2, with D possibly matching TRBD2 (5 bases). From germline, CDR1 is ENHRY and CDR2 SYGVKD. The length of the CDR3 is 13 residues. The ends were cut back, 6 bases at V and 0 bases at J, with 5 bases in the middle. The chain's CDR3 is CAISGTNTGELFF. The DNA for the CDR3 is TGTGCCATCAGCGGGACGAACACCGGGGAGCTGTTTTTT.

J is TRBJ1-1 and V is TRBV28, with TRBD1 identical over 7 bases. The CDR3 runs 12 residues. After removal of 5 bases from V and 8 bases from J, the junction contained 5 bases not matched to a gene. From germline, CDR1 is MDHEN and CDR2 SYDVKM. CDR3: CASSAMGQEAFF. The CDR3 region has the DNA TGTGCCAGCAGTGCAATGGGACAGGAAGCTTTCTTT.

This chain uses TRBV13 with TRBJ2-3; TRBD2 aligns across 8 bases. The germline V gene has CDR1 PRHDT and CDR2 FYEKMQ (reference sequence). The ends lost 1 base at V and 3 bases at J; junction bases unmatched: 6. The CDR3 consists of 16 residues. The CDR3, as DNA: TGTGCCAGCAGCTTAGAGCGGGAGTTTGTTACAGATACGCAGTATTTT. This codes for CASSLEREFVTDTQYF.

The chain joins TRBV7-3 to TRBJ2-5, with 10 bases matching TRBD1. CDR3 length: 16 amino acids. The germline gives CDR1 SGHTA, CDR2 FQGTGA. J gave up 5 bases and V 4 bases, and 10 bases lay outside the gene matches. This CDR3 is CASSYERGQGMETQYF. CDR3 in DNA: TGTGCCAGCAGCTACGAACGGGGACAGGGGATGGAGACCCAGTACTTC.

This clone was detected once. V and J are TRBV5-4 and TRBJ2-1; a possible D gene is TRBD1 (6 bases). The CDR3 extends over 15 amino acids. Germline loops: CDR1 SGHNT, CDR2 YYREEE (reference sequence). The ends were cut back, 4 bases at V and 3 bases at J, with 14 bases in the middle. CDR3 bases: TGTGCCAGCAGCCCAACCCGAGGGGGCTACAATGAGCAGTTCTTC. Translated, it gives CASSPTRGGYNEQFF. The variable domain in full, completed from reference TRBV5-4 and TRBJ2-1, reads ETGVTQSPTHLIKTRGQQVTLRCSSQSGHNTVSWYQQALGQGPQFIFQYYREEENGRGNFPPRFSGLQFPNYSSELNVNALELDDSALYLCASSPTRGGYNEQFFGPGTRLTVL.

J is TRBJ1-4 and V is TRBV5-1; D remains unclear. Trimming pared 0 bases from V and 8 bases from J, leaving 14 bases between. This CDR3 contains 15 residues. Germline lookup yields CDR1 SGHRS and CDR2 YFSETQ. CDR3 amino acids: CASSLGRIRGEKLFF. CDR3 DNA: TGCGCCAGCAGCTTGGGTAGGATTCGCGGAGAAAAACTGTTTTTT.

The CDR3 is CASSPHGNYGYTF. CDR3 bases: TGTGCCAGTAGTCCGCACGGGAACTATGGCTACACCTTC. The genes are TRBV19 and TRBJ1-2, with D uncertain. The CDR3 has 13 amino acids. V was clipped by 5 bases and J by 2 bases, with 9 bases between them. Germline assignment: CDR1 LNHDA and CDR2 SQIVND (reference sequence).

The rearrangement uses TRBV6-5 and TRBJ1-1, with D possibly matching TRBD1 (5 bases). CDR3 length equals 16 residues. From germline, CDR1 is MNHEY and CDR2 SVGAGI. The ends were cut back, 4 bases at V and 8 bases at J, with 23 bases in the middle. CDR3 sequence (DNA): TGTGCCAGCAGTTCCGGGGGGGAACCTTCTTTGGCCGAAGCTTTCTTT. It encodes CASSSGGEPSLAEAFF.

The V and J genes are TRBV27 and TRBJ2-2; unclear D gene. CDR1 is MNHEY and CDR2 is SMNVEV in the germline V gene (reference sequence). CDR3 length: 13 residues. Between the trimmed V and J ends, which lost 3 bases and 8 bases, there was a span of 10 bases. CDR3 bases: TGTGCCAGCAGTTTTGGCAGCGTTGGGGAGCTGTTTTTT. It yields the protein CASSFGSVGELFF.

The gene calls are TRBV7-2 and TRBJ2-1; 8 bases match TRBD2. This CDR3 is 18 amino acids long. Germline V gene data show CDR1 as SGHTA and CDR2 as FQGNSA. Trimming took 3 bases from V and 4 from J; bases not matched to a gene: 14. CDR3 amino acids: CASSLGAQLAEFYNEQFF. Written as DNA, the CDR3 is TGTGCCAGCAGCTTGGGGGCTCAACTAGCGGAATTTTACAATGAGCAGTTCTTC.

The rearrangement joins TRBV7-2 to TRBJ2-3, with D hard to call. The V gene's germline CDR1 is SGHTA and CDR2 FQGNSA. The ends were cut back, 1 base at V and 6 bases at J, with 8 bases in the middle. This CDR3 spans 13 amino acids. The CDR3 loop reads CASSLGSRDTQYF. The CDR3 DNA sequence: TGTGCCAGCAGCTTAGGGTCCCGGGATACGCAGTATTTT.